Following are 30 T cell receptor beta chains from one sample sequenced in a study of beta chain features in type 1 diabetes (dated by TCRdb to between 2018 and 2020). Library preparation employed the immunoSEQ multiplex PCR assay. All of the isolated RNA was reverse transcribed with the High Capacity cDNA Reverse Transcription Kit, so expressed TCRB transcripts were sequenced. What TCRdb holds here is the immuneACCESS table cut down to in-frame rearrangements. Part of the clones is not present; checked against another copy, under half of the missing clones reflect an unresolved V gene, and the others are unexplained. This sample has 250,000 to 350,000 clones in its table, and roughly 15% of those were observed once. Jointly, the top ten make up more than 6.5% of the sample. Input material: central memory CD4+ T cells from blood. The receptors come from a man aged 25 to 40 in good health.

The gene calls are TRBV7-3 and TRBJ2-1; the D gene could be TRBD1 or TRBD2 (5 bases each). Trimming removed 5 bases from V and 11 bases from J, with 19 bases in between. This CDR3 is 14 amino acids long. Looked up from germline, CDR1 is SGHTA and CDR2 is FQGTGA. The CDR3 nucleotides read TGTGCCAGCAGCCCCCCCGGGACGTCTAACCAGCAGTTCTTC. The encoded protein is CASSPPGTSNQQFF.

V usage is TRBV4-1 and J usage is TRBJ1-2, with no clear D. Per germline, CDR1 MGHRA and CDR2 YSYEKL. The CDR3 totals 15 residues. V was cut by 0 bases and J by 1 base, with 9 bases left in between. CDR3 loop: CASSQDSWLNYGYTF. For the CDR3, the DNA is TGCGCCAGCAGCCAAGATTCGTGGCTTAACTATGGCTACACCTTC.

This clone was observed a few times. The gene calls are TRBV2 and TRBJ1-1, with D tentatively TRBD1 (5 bases). The V end was cut by 6 bases, the J end by 1 base, with 12 bases between. Germline V gene lookup returns CDR1 SNHLY and CDR2 FYNNEI. The CDR3 runs 14 residues. The CDR3 nucleotides read TGTGCCAGCAGAGCCCTCGGGGGGAACACTGAAGCTTTCTTT. Protein product: CASRALGGNTEAFF.

The J gene is TRBJ1-2, the V gene TRBV6-1; 8 bases align to TRBD1. Germline-derived CDR1 and CDR2 are MNHNS and SASEGT. This CDR3 spans 13 amino acids. Trimming took 8 bases from V and 11 from J; bases not matched to a gene: 13. This CDR3 is CASLARDRFFYTF. CDR3 bases: TGTGCCAGCTTGGCCAGGGACAGGTTTTTTTACACCTTC.

Only a few counts were recorded for this clone. This chain connects TRBV4-2 to TRBJ2-1; TRBD1 might be the D (6 bases). CDR3 size: 15 residues. V lost 4 bases to trimming and J lost 2 bases, with 12 bases between them. The germline gives CDR1 LGHNA, CDR2 YNFKEQ. CDR3 amino acids: CASSPRTAAYNEQFF. The CDR3 nucleotides are TGTGCCAGCAGCCCCCGGACAGCTGCCTACAATGAGCAGTTCTTC.

The chain carries TRBV19 and TRBJ1-2; the D is unclear. Trimming left V 6 bases short and J 7 bases short, with 12 bases between. Looked up from germline, CDR1 is LNHDA and CDR2 is SQIVND (reference sequence). The CDR3 is 12 residues long. The CDR3 DNA reads as TGTGCCAGTAGAGTGGGCACGGCTGGCTACACCTTC. Encoded protein: CASRVGTAGYTF.

This clone was detected a few times. This CDR3 is also generated by other DNA sequences in the sample. CDR3: CASSLARQETQYF. Here the CDR3 DNA reads TGTGCCAGCAGCTTAGCTCGGCAAGAGACCCAGTACTTC. The chain carries TRBV7-2 and TRBJ2-5; D not certain. The CDR3 contains 13 residues. Germline CDR1 SGHTA, CDR2 FQGNSA. Trimming left V 0 bases short and J 2 bases short, with 4 bases between.

The V and J genes are TRBV9 and TRBJ1-2, with D possibly being TRBD1 (6 bases). Deletions cut 0 bases from V and 2 bases from J, with 17 bases between. There are 17 residues in the CDR3. Germline assignment: CDR1 SGDLS and CDR2 YYNGEE. The CDR3 DNA reads TGTGCCAGCAGCGTAGCGCCCCCGGGGGGGCTAAACTATGGCTACACCTTC. Encoded protein: CASSVAPPGGLNYGYTF.

In its sample, this clone was seen a few times. The CDR3 nucleotides are TGCAGCGTTGCTCGAGGCAACGCCGGGGAGCTGTTTTTT. This sequence encodes CSVARGNAGELFF. The V gene is TRBV29-1, the J gene TRBJ2-2; D is ambiguous. The CDR3 spans 13 residues. CDR1 is SQVTM, CDR2 ANQGSEA, per germline. With 4 bases removed from V and 6 bases from J, the gap between germline ends came to 12 bases.

This clone has just a few counts. The chain has TRBV15 and TRBJ1-2; a weak D match, TRBD1 (5 bases). Germline V gives CDR1 LNHNV, CDR2 YYDKDF (reference sequence). V was pared by 1 base and J by 8 bases, with 11 bases between. The CDR3 is made up of 13 amino acids. The CDR3 spells CATSRGGGEGYTF. The DNA of the CDR3 is TGTGCCACCAGCAGAGGGGGCGGGGAAGGCTACACCTTC. Combining the CDR3 with reference TRBV15 and TRBJ1-2 gives the whole variable domain DAMVIQNPRYQVTQFGKPVTLSCSQTLNHNVMYWYQQKSSQAPKLLFHYYDKDFNNEADTPDNFQSRRPNTSFCFLDIRSPGLGDTAMYLCATSRGGGEGYTFGSGTRLTVV.

The chain carries TRBV11-3 and TRBJ2-6; unclear D gene. V shed 1 base and J shed 0 bases, with 4 bases lying between them. The germline CDR1 and CDR2 sequences are SGHNT and YENEEA. This CDR3 has 15 residues. In DNA form, the CDR3 reads TGTGCCAGCAGCTTAGGAAACTCTGGGGCCAACGTCCTGACTTTC. Amino acid sequence: CASSLGNSGANVLTF.

There are a few counts of this clone. Other DNA sequences of this sample code for an identical CDR3. This rearrangement joins TRBV5-4 to TRBJ2-2; TRBD1 or TRBD2 may be the D gene (6 bases each). This CDR3 spans 15 amino acids. Germline CDR1 and CDR2: SGHNT and YYREEE (reference sequence). Between the trimmed V and J ends, which lost 4 bases and 0 bases, there was a span of 10 bases. The CDR3 reads CASSPGGPNTGELFF. CDR3 DNA sequence: TGTGCCAGCAGCCCCGGGGGCCCGAACACCGGGGAGCTGTTTTTT.

The chain carries TRBV6-5 and TRBJ2-1; 7 nucleotides line up with TRBD1. CDR3 size: 12 residues. Germline assignment: CDR1 MNHEY and CDR2 SVGAGI. Germline trimming cut 6 bases from V and 9 bases from J; bases unmatched to any gene: 5. CDR3 nucleotide sequence: TGTGCCAGCAGAAGCCCAGGGGGTGAGCAGTTCTTC. Amino acid sequence: CASRSPGGEQFF.

This clone was seen at least ten times. For the CDR3, the DNA is TGTGCCAGTGGGTATGGGACTAGACAGACCCAGTACTTC. Protein: CASGYGTRQTQYF. The gene calls are TRBV19 and TRBJ2-5, with 8 bases matching TRBD2. Germline V gives CDR1 LNHDA, CDR2 SQIVND (reference sequence). The CDR3 extends over 13 amino acids. The V and J ends lost 8 bases and 6 bases, in that order; junction bases with no gene match: 8.

The rearrangement uses TRBV4-3 and TRBJ1-1; D not resolved. The CDR3 covers 14 residues. V lost 2 bases to trimming and J lost 4 bases, with 11 bases between them. Germline V gives CDR1 LGHNA, CDR2 YSLEER. CDR3 DNA: TGCGCCAGCAGCCAATCTTTCTTGGGCACTGAAGCTTTCTTT. This codes for CASSQSFLGTEAFF.

This clone was counted at least ten times. The chain has TRBV19 and TRBJ2-1; 8 nucleotides match TRBD1. The V gene end was trimmed by 6 bases and the J gene end by 5 bases; junction bases not matched to a gene: 6. Germline-derived CDR1 and CDR2 are LNHDA and SQIVND (reference sequence). The CDR3 consists of 14 residues. The DNA of the CDR3 is TGTGCCAGTAGCGGGGACAGGAGGAACAATGAGCAGTTCTTC. This sequence encodes CASSGDRRNNEQFF.

This clone has a handful of counts. This sequence joins TRBV5-1 and TRBJ1-6, with 9 bases identical to TRBD1. J was trimmed by 9 bases and V by 1 base; bases with no gene match: 5. The CDR3 is 15 amino acids. Germline assignment: CDR1 SGHRS and CDR2 YFSETQ. CDR3 loop: CASSLRDRDRSPLHF. CDR3 DNA sequence: TGCGCCAGCAGCTTGAGGGACAGGGATCGTTCACCCCTCCACTTT.

In this sample, this clone turned up a few times. The chain is built from TRBV7-3 and TRBJ1-1; TRBD1 is a possible D gene (6 bases). V lost 4 bases and J 5 bases, leaving 11 bases between the germline ends. The CDR3 consists of 13 residues. Germline V gives CDR1 SGHTA, CDR2 FQGTGA. CDR3 loop: CASSSKGGTEAFF. The CDR3 DNA reads TGTGCCAGCAGCTCTAAGGGGGGAACTGAAGCTTTCTTT.

This chain joins TRBV7-9 and TRBJ1-2, with 7 bases that match TRBD1. Trimming took 3 bases from V and 4 from J; bases not matched to a gene: 8. The germline gives CDR1 SEHNR, CDR2 FQNEAQ (reference sequence). This CDR3 has 15 residues. The CDR3 loop is CASSLGRGLIYGYTF. The DNA of the CDR3 is TGTGCCAGCAGCTTGGGCAGGGGGTTAATCTATGGCTACACCTTC.

This clone was seen only a few times. V is TRBV6-5 and J is TRBJ2-2, with TRBD1 matching over 9 bases. V shed 6 bases and J 4 bases; nucleotides not matched to a gene: 3. The CDR3 contains 14 residues. Per germline, CDR1 MNHEY and CDR2 SVGAGI. The CDR3 DNA reads TGTGCCAGCAGACACAGGGGGCTCACCGGGGAGCTGTTTTTT. It encodes CASRHRGLTGELFF.

J is TRBJ1-4 and V is TRBV4-3, with 8 nucleotides matching TRBD1. This CDR3 spans 14 amino acids. V lost 5 bases to trimming and J lost 8 bases; unmatched junction nucleotides: 7. The germline CDR1 and CDR2 sequences are LGHNA and YSLEER. Here the CDR3 DNA reads TGCGCCAGCAGCGCCAGGGGGCTGGGGGAAAAACTGTTTTTT. This translates into CASSARGLGEKLFF.

The V gene is TRBV19, the J gene TRBJ2-2; no definite D call. The CDR3 length is 13 residues. The V and J ends lost 1 base and 2 bases respectively, with 2 bases between them. Germline CDR1 is LNHDA and CDR2 is SQIVND (reference sequence). CDR3 amino acids: CASSIGNTGELFF. CDR3 DNA sequence: TGTGCCAGTAGTATAGGCAACACCGGGGAGCTGTTTTTT.

The rearrangement links TRBV7-8 to TRBJ2-1; 9 bases map to TRBD2. Germline CDR1 and CDR2: SGHVS and FQNEAQ. This CDR3 is built from 15 residues. V lost 5 bases and J lost 8; bases outside the gene matches: 10. The CDR3 coding sequence is TGTGCCAGCAGCCCCCCTGCTAGCGGGAATCATGAGCAGTTCTTC. Translated, it gives CASSPPASGNHEQFF.

There are a few counts of this clone. The chain uses TRBV19 and TRBJ2-2; possible D gene TRBD1, 5 bases. Germline assignment: CDR1 LNHDA and CDR2 SQIVND (reference sequence). The CDR3 is 14 residues long. Trimming removed 4 bases from V and 2 bases from J, with 8 bases in between. The CDR3 is CASSNRPNTGELFF. CDR3 DNA sequence: TGTGCCAGTAGTAACAGGCCTAACACCGGGGAGCTGTTTTTT.

This clone was recorded a few times. DNA of the CDR3: TGTGCCAGCTCACCAAGGGCAGGATATGAGACCCAGTACTTC. Amino acids: CASSPRAGYETQYF. This chain links TRBV18 with TRBJ2-5; D remains ambiguous. Germline V gene data show CDR1 as KGHSH and CDR2 as LQKENI. V shed 2 bases and J shed 5 bases, with 12 bases lying between them. This CDR3 spans 14 amino acids.

This clone was observed a few times. This chain links TRBV10-3 with TRBJ1-2; TRBD1 aligns across 9 bases. The CDR3 totals 15 residues. The ends lost 7 bases at V and 8 bases at J; junction bases unmatched: 14. Germline loops: CDR1 ENHRY, CDR2 SYGVKD. CDR3 coding DNA: TGTGCCATCAAGATGGAGGGACAGGGCGAATTCGGCTACACCTTC. Amino acid sequence: CAIKMEGQGEFGYTF.

The CDR3 coding sequence is TGTGCCAGCTCACCAAAGCGGTTAGGCGAAAAACTGTTTTTT. Translating it yields CASSPKRLGEKLFF. The chain is built from TRBV18 and TRBJ1-4; the D is unclear. V lost 2 bases to trimming and J lost 8 bases, with 12 bases between them. This CDR3 is built from 14 residues. CDR1 KGHSH and CDR2 LQKENI come from the germline V gene. The variable domain in full, completed from reference TRBV18 and TRBJ1-4, reads NAGVMQNPRHLVRRRGQEARLRCSPMKGHSHVYWYRQLPEEGLKFMVYLQKENIIDESGMPKERFSAEFPKEGPSILRIQQVVRGDSAAYFCASSPKRLGEKLFFGSGTQLSVL.

This clone was seen more than once but under ten times. This may come from a read error, since a much larger clone is one base off. The chain combines TRBV6-6 with TRBJ2-1; possible D gene TRBD1, 6 bases. V was cut by 5 bases and J by 6 bases, with 8 bases left in between. The CDR3 consists of 12 residues. Looked up from germline, CDR1 is MNHNY and CDR2 is SVGAGI (reference sequence). The CDR3 nucleotides read TGTGCCAGCAGTGCAGGGGCCAATGAGCAGTTCTTC. This gives the protein CASSAGANEQFF.

As for this clone: One end of the junction does not line up with germline, which may come from a read error. The sample holds other DNA sequences that translate to the same CDR3. This chain's CDR3 is CASSLDGYSNQPQHF. As DNA, the CDR3 is TGCGCCAGCAGTTTGGACGGATATAGCAATCAGCCCCAGCATTTT. J is TRBJ1-5 and V is TRBV5-1; D uncertain. This CDR3 contains 15 residues. Germline assignment: CDR1 SGHRS and CDR2 YFSETQ.

This clone was counted many times. The chain joins TRBV4-2 to TRBJ2-1; D perhaps matches TRBD2 (6 bases). V lost 3 bases to trimming and J lost 0 bases, with 9 bases between them. The CDR3 runs to 15 residues. The germline V gene encodes CDR1 LGHNA and CDR2 YNFKEQ. The CDR3 region has the DNA TGTGCCAGCAGCCAGCCCGGGAGCTCCTACAATGAGCAGTTCTTC. Its translation: CASSQPGSSYNEQFF.